The 5 T cell receptor beta chains below come from one sample, sequenced in a study of human T cells and chemical hapten exposure. The sample's time point: patch test 1, 2 weeks after DPC sensitization. The treatment: therapeutic diphenylcyclopropenone sensitization with weekly scalp DPC. TCRdb independently ran MiXCR on the RACE reads; one entry per CDR3 protein. The sample lists roughly 180,000 distinct CDR3 sequences; approximately 20% were seen once. The source was whole blood, collected in connection with sensitization to the hapten diphenylcyclopropenone (DPC). Receptors originate from a woman between 50 and 59 years old with alopecia areata. Some clones in this sample may be carry-over from other donors' samples.

V and J are TRBV11-3 and TRBJ1-4, with a weak D call TRBD1 (6 bases). CDR3 length: 15 residues. CDR1 SGHNT and CDR2 YENEEA come from the germline V gene. V dropped 3 bases and J dropped 6 bases, with 14 bases sitting between them. CDR3 amino acids: CASSLTGKADEKLFF. The DNA for the CDR3 is TGTGCCAGCAGCTTGACAGGAAAGGCGGATGAAAAACTGTTTTTT.

The rearrangement uses TRBV7-9 and TRBJ2-1, with 12 bases identical to TRBD2. V was pared by 5 bases and J by 6 bases, with 11 bases of the junction left unmatched. Germline loops: CDR1 SEHNR, CDR2 FQNEAQ (reference sequence). The CDR3 contains 17 residues. The CDR3 is CASSEISGLAGLNEQFF. The CDR3 bases are TGTGCCAGCAGCGAGATATCGGGACTAGCGGGCCTCAATGAGCAGTTCTTC.

J is TRBJ1-2 and V is TRBV5-5; D possibly corresponds to TRBD1 (5 bases). The V end was cut by 3 bases, the J end by 8 bases, with 20 bases between. CDR3 length: 15 amino acids. In germline, CDR1 is SGHKS, CDR2 YYEKEE (reference sequence). This CDR3 is CASSWETTGERGYTF. CDR3 DNA sequence: TGTGCCAGCAGCTGGGAGACAACGGGGGAAAGAGGCTACACCTTC.

The sample holds a few counts of this clonotype. J is TRBJ1-6 and V is TRBV20-1; 10 positions match TRBD1. The CDR3 is 15 residues long. Germline V lookup: CDR1 DFQATT, CDR2 SNEGSKA (reference sequence). With 6 bases clipped from V and 6 bases from J, the junction kept 8 bases outside the gene matches. The CDR3 sequence is CSARDRGSFNSPLHF. The DNA of the CDR3 is TGCAGTGCCAGGGACAGGGGATCGTTTAATTCACCCCTCCACTTT.

The rearrangement uses TRBV11-2 and TRBJ2-5; 10 bases line up with TRBD1. V was clipped by 5 bases and J by 3 bases; unmatched bases: 9. The germline V gene has CDR1 SGHAT and CDR2 FQNNGV. The CDR3 sequence is 16 residues long. The CDR3, as DNA: TGTGCCAGCAGCGTGGGGACAGGGGCGGGAAAAGAGACCCAGTACTTC. Translating gives CASSVGTGAGKETQYF.